Below, one T cell receptor beta chain is given with its context. The data are from a study of blood T cell repertoires in COVID-19. Germline V lookup: CDR1 LGHNT, CDR2 FRNRAP. The V and J ends lost 6 bases and 2 bases, in that order; junction bases with no gene match: 8. This CDR3 comprises 17 residues. As processed by the authors: Nucleated cell number was recorded as an estimate derived from reference gene primer amplification. Some clones are missing from TCRdb's copy, which holds only in-frame ones; the method was immunoSEQ multiplex PCR. V and J calls and clone size are copied from that table; D and trimming were computed from the DNA. The sample yields 150,000 to 200,000 clones, 65% to 85% seen once.

This TCR was sampled from a man aged 40-49 years who had recovered from COVID-19. Material for sequencing was PBMCs or T cells enriched from blood (not recorded which). This chain connects TRBV12-5 to TRBJ2-5; 14 nucleotides line up with TRBD2. The CDR3: CASGLGTSGGPQETQYF. CDR3 nucleotides: TGTGCTAGTGGCCTCGGGACTAGCGGGGGCCCTCAAGAGACCCAGTACTTC.